The entry below describes one T cell receptor beta chain. Its antigen is not known. The sample belongs to a study of beta chain features in type 1 diabetes. The study, taken as a whole, reports: Researchers reported that naive, central memory and Treg TCRB repertoires appeared more similar in patients than in healthy donors. A pattern of fewer insertions and more deletions at VDJ junctions was seen in type 1 diabetes patients. PCR might preferentially amplify shorter templates, equally in patients and controls. Patients with Type 1 diabetes showed moderately but significantly shorter TCRB CDR3s in all four CD4+ subsets.

TCRB transcripts that were expressed got sequenced, as all of the isolated RNA had been reverse transcribed. Naive, central memory and regulatory T cell samples averaged roughly 3.6 million immunoSEQ reads each. The table came from immunoSEQ multiplex PCR; TCRdb's copy has only in-frame clones and leaves some out. Of around 360,000 clones detected, approximately 12% appear once; the ten largest clones hold about 0.01%. This clonotype was sampled from a young woman with type 1 diabetes. The specimen sequenced was naive CD4+ T cells from blood.

In DNA form, the CDR3 reads TGCGCCAGCAGCTTGAGGGCTAGCGGCACCCGAGATACGCAGTATTTT. It encodes CASSLRASGTRDTQYF. The chain combines TRBV5-1 with TRBJ2-3, with 7 bases matching TRBD2. The V and J ends lost 1 base and 5 bases, in that order; junction bases with no gene match: 10. Germline V gene sequence: CDR1 SGHRS, CDR2 YFSETQ. The CDR3 covers 16 residues.